This TCR beta chain emerged from a study of shared clonotypes between healthy human individuals. The wider study: Donors had three CD4 naive, three CD4 memory, two CD8 naive and one CD8 memory plate apiece.

This CDR3 comprises 17 residues. CDR1 and CDR2 (germline): GTSNPN, SVGIG (reference sequence). Trimming left V 3 bases short and J 0 bases short, with 15 bases between. With regard to this clone: Its antigen is not known.

Notes on the study in general: Despite large depth, rarefaction showed incomplete sorted-subset sequencing.

Donors comprised only Caucasian adults living in Nashville, Tennessee. Assay used: immunoSEQ multiplex PCR; TCRdb lists only in-frame clones, some missing. Among over 300,000 clones, roughly 84% were seen once, and the ten largest hold roughly 15%. The chain carries TRBV30 and TRBJ1-6; D is unresolved. Sequencing was carried out using memory CD8+ T cells sorted from blood. Specified subset: CD45RO+ cells pooled with CCR7-negative TemRA cells. The receptor's source is a man between 18 and 35 years old in good health. CDR3 coding DNA: TGTGCCTGGAGGGCAGGACCTAGTGTCTCCTATAATTCACCCCTCCACTTT. This gives the protein CAWRAGPSVSYNSPLHF.